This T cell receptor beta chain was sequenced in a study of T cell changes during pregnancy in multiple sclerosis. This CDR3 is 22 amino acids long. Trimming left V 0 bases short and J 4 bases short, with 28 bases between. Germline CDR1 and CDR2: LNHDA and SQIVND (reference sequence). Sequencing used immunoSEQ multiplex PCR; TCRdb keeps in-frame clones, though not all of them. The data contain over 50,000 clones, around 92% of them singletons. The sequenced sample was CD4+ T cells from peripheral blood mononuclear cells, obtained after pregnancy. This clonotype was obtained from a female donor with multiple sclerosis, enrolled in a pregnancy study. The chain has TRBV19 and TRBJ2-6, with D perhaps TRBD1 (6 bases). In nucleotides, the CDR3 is TGTGCCAGTAGTATAGAGGATCAATTTAGGCGGCAGGGGATGGCCGGGGCCAACGTCCTGACTTTC. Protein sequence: CASSIEDQFRRQGMAGANVLTF.